Listed here is a single T cell receptor beta chain. Its cognate antigen is unknown. These data are taken from a study of cytomegalovirus exposure and HLA in healthy donors. Study-level information: The same platform as the roughly 670 first-cohort repertoires was used for the 95 to 150 validation repertoires, a later analysis reported. The study, taken as a whole, reports: Rarity held for most TCR sequences, but there were some public TCRs that occurred in many donors.

Using immunoSEQ multiplex PCR, the repertoire was profiled, and TCRdb retains in-frame clones only, with some absent. The sample includes 170,000 or so clones, 84% of them seen just once. This CDR3 has 15 amino acids. From germline, CDR1 is SEHNR and CDR2 FQNEAQ (reference sequence). The V end was cut by 7 bases, the J end by 3 bases, with 17 bases between. Sequenced sample: PBMCs. This chain joins TRBV7-9 and TRBJ2-3; D might be TRBD2 (6 bases). The sequence was obtained from a woman between 18 and 30 years old in good health and CMV-seropositive. CDR3 nucleotides: TGTGCCAGCACCCCCGGGGGTCTCGAAACAGATACGCAGTATTTT. This translates into CASTPGGLETDTQYF.